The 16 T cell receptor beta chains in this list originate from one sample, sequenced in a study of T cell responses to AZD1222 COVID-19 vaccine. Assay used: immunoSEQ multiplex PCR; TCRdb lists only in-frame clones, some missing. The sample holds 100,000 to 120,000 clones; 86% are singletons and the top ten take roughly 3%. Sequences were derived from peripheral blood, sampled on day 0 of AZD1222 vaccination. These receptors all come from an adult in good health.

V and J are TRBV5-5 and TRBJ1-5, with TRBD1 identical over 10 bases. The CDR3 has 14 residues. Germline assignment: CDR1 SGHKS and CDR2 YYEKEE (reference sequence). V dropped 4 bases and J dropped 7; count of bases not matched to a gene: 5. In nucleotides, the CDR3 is TGTGCCAGCAGCCCCCGGGACAGGGGACAGCCCCAGCATTTT. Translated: CASSPRDRGQPQHF.

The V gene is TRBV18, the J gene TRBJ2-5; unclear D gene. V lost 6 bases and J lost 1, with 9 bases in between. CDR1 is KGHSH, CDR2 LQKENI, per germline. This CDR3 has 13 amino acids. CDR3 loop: CASSGDLQETQYF. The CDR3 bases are TGTGCCAGCTCGGGCGACCTCCAAGAGACCCAGTACTTC.

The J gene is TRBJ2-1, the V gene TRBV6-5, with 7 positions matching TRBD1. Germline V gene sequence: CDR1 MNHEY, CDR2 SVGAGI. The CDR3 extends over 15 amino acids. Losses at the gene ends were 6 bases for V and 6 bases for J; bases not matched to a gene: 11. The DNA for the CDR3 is TGTGCCAGCAGCCCCCGGGACAGCGAATCCAATGAGCAGTTCTTC. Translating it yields CASSPRDSESNEQFF.

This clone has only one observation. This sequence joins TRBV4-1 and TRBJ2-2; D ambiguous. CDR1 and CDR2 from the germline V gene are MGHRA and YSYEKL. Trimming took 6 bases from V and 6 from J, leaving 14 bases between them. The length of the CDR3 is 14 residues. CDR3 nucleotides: TGCGCCAGCAGGATACTGGGTTCGTCCGGGGAGCTGTTTTTT. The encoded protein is CASRILGSSGELFF.

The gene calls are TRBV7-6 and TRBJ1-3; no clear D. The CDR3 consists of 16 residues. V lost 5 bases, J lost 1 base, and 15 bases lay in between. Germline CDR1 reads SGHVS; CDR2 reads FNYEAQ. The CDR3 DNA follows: TGTGCCAGCAGCCCAACCTCCCCGGGATCTGGAAACACCATATATTTT. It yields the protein CASSPTSPGSGNTIYF.

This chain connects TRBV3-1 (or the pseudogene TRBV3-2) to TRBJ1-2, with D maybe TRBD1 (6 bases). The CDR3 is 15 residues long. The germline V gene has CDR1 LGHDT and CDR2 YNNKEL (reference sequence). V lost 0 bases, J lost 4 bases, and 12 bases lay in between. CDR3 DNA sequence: TGTGCCAGCAGCCAAGATCGGCAGGGGTTCTATGGCTACACCTTC. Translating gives CASSQDRQGFYGYTF.

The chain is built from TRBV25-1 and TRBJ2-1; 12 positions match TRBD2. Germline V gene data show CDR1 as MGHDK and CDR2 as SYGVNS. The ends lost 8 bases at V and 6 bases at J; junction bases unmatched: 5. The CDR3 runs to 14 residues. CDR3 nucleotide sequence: TGTGCCAGCTCTCTAGCGGGGGGGCGCAATGAGCAGTTCTTC. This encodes CASSLAGGRNEQFF.

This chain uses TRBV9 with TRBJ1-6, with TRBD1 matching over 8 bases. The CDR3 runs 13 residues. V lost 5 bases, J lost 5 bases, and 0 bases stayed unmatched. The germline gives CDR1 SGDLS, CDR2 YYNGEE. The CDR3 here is CASRGQDNSPLHF. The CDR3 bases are TGTGCCAGCAGGGGACAGGATAATTCACCCCTCCACTTT.

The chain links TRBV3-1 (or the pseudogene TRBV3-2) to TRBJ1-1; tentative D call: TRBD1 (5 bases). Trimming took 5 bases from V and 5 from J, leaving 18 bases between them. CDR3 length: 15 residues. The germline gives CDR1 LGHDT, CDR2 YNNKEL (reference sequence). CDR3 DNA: TGTGCCAGCAGCTCCCCTGGGACGGGAGGGACTGAAGCTTTCTTT. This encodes CASSSPGTGGTEAFF.

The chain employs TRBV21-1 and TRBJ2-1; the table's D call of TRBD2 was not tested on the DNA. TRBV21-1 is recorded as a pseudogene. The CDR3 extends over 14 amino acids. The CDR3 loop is CASRGLADYNEQFF. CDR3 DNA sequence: TGTGCCAGCAGGGGACTAGCGGATTACAATGAGCAGTTCTTC.

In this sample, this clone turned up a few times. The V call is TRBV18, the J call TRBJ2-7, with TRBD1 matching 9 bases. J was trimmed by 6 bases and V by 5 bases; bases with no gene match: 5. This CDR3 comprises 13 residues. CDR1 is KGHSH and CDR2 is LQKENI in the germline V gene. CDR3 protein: CASSWGQGREQYF. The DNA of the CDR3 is TGTGCCAGCTCATGGGGACAGGGACGCGAGCAGTACTTC.

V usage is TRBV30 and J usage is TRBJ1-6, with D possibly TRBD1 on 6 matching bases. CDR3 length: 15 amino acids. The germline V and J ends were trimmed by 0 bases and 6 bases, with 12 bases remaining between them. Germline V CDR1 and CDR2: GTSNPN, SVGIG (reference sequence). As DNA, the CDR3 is TGTGCCTGGAGTGTACACGAAGGGGGTAATTCACCCCTCCACTTT. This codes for CAWSVHEGGNSPLHF.

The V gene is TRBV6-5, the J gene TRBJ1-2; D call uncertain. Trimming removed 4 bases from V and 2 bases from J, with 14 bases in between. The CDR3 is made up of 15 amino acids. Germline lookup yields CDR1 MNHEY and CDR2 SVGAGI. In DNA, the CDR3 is TGTGCCAGCAGTTCTCAACAGAAAGGAAACTATGGCTACACCTTC. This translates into CASSSQQKGNYGYTF.

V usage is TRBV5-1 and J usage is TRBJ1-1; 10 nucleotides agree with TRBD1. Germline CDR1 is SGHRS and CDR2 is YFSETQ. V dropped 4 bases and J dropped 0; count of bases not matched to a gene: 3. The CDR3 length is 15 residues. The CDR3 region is CASSGGTGVNTEAFF. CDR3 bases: TGCGCCAGCAGCGGGGGGACAGGGGTGAACACTGAAGCTTTCTTT.

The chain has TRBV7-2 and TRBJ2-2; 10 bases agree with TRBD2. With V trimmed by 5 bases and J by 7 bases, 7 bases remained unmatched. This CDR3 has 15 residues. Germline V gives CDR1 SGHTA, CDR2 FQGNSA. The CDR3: CASSPSGGVFGELFF. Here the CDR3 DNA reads TGTGCCAGCAGCCCGAGCGGGGGGGTCTTCGGGGAGCTGTTTTTT.

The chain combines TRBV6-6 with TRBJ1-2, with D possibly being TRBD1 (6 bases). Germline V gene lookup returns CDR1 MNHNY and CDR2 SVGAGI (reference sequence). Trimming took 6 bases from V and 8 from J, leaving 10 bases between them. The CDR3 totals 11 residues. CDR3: CASRRQDGYTF. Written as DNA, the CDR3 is TGTGCCAGCAGGCGACAGGACGGCTACACCTTC.